This TCR beta chain was documented in a study of identical twins. Study-wide points: The study based its conclusions on cross-sectional statistical analysis and did not follow the same donors. The models systematically underestimated how much out-of-frame TCR alpha was shared in monozygotic twins. Invariant MAIT and iNKT cells are populations that could partly confound zero-insertion analyses.

Healthy Caucasian donors formed the entire cohort. Germline values: CDR1 DFQATT, CDR2 SNEGSKA (reference sequence). V was clipped by 2 bases and J by 3 bases, with 14 bases between them. CDR3 size: 15 residues. In TCRdb, the 5' RACE reads were re-called with MiXCR into one record per CDR3 protein. The table has approximately 690,000 distinct CDR3 sequences, approximately 6% seen once. Regarding this clonotype: Its matching antigen is unknown.

The V call is TRBV20-1, the J call TRBJ2-1; possible D gene TRBD1, 6 bases. This sequence was found in a man aged 18 to 29 in good health. Sequencing used naive T cells sorted from blood. CDR3 amino acids: CSARKLGQHYNEQFF. The CDR3 DNA follows: TGCAGTGCTAGAAAGCTAGGACAGCACTACAATGAGCAGTTCTTC.